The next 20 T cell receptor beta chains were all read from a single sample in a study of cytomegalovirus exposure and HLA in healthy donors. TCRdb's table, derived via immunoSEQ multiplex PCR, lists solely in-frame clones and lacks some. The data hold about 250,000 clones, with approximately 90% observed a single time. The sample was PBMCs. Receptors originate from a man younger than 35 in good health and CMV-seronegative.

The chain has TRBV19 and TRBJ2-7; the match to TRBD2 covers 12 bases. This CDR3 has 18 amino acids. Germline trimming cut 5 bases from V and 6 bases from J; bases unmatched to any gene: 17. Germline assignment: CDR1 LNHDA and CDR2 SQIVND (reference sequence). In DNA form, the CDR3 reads TGTGCCAGTAGTCTTGGGACTAGCGGGTTGGCCCGCGGAGCCGAGCAGTACTTC. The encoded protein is CASSLGTSGLARGAEQYF.

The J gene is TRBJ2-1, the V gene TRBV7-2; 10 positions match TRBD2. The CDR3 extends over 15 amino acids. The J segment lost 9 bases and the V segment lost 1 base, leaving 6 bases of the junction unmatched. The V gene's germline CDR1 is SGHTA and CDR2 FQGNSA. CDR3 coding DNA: TGTGCCAGCAGCTTAGATGCGCTAGCGGGAGCTGAGCAGTTCTTC. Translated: CASSLDALAGAEQFF.

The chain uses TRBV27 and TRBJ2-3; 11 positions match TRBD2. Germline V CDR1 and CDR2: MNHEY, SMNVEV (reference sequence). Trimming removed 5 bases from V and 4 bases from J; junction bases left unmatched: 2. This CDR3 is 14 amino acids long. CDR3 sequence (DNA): TGTGCCAGCAGTAATAGCGGGGGGGCAGATACGCAGTATTTT. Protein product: CASSNSGGADTQYF.

DNA of the CDR3: TGTGCCAGCAGCCCGCCGAACAGGGGGAGTGAGACCCAGTACTTC. Protein: CASSPPNRGSETQYF. The J gene is TRBJ2-5, the V gene TRBV11-2, with TRBD1 matching 8 bases. J lost 5 bases, V lost 5 bases, and 10 bases had no gene match. This CDR3 has 15 residues. Germline V gene lookup returns CDR1 SGHAT and CDR2 FQNNGV.

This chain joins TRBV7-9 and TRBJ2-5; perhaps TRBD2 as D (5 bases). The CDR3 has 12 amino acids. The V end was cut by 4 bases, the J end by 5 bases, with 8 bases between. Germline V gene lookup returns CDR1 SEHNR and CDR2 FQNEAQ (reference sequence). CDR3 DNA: TGTGCCAGCAGCTCTGGGGAGGAGACCCAGTACTTC. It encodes CASSSGEETQYF.

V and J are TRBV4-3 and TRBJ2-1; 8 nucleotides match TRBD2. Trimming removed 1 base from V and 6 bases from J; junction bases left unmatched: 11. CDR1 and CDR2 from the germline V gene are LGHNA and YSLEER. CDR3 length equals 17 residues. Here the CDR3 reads CASSQGLAMGEFNEQFF. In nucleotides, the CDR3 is TGCGCCAGCAGCCAAGGACTAGCGATGGGAGAGTTCAATGAGCAGTTCTTC.

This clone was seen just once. The CDR3 DNA is TGCAGCGTTGTTCTCTTAGGACTAGCGGCACCCAATGAGCAGTTCTTC. Its translation: CSVVLLGLAAPNEQFF. This sequence joins TRBV29-1 and TRBJ2-1, with TRBD2 matching 10 bases. This CDR3 contains 16 residues. V was pared by 4 bases and J by 6 bases, with 12 bases of the junction left unmatched. Looked up from germline, CDR1 is SQVTM and CDR2 is ANQGSEA.

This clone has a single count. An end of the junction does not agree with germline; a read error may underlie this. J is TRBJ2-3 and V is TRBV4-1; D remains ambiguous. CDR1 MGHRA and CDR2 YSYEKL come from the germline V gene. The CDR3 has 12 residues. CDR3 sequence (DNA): TGCGCCAGCAGCCAAAGCATAGATACGCAGTATTTT. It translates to CASSQSIDTQYF.

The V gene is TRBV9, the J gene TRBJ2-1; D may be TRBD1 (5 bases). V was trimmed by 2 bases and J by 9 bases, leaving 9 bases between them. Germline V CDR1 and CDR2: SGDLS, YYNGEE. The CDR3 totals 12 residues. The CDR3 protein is CASSVNQGEQFF. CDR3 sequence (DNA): TGTGCCAGCAGCGTTAATCAGGGTGAGCAGTTCTTC. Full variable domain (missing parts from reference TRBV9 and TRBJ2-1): DSGVTQTPKHLITATGQRVTLRCSPRSGDLSVYWYQQSLDQGLQFLIQYYNGEERAKGNILERFSAQQFPDLHSELNLSSLELGDSALYFCASSVNQGEQFFGPGTRLTVL.

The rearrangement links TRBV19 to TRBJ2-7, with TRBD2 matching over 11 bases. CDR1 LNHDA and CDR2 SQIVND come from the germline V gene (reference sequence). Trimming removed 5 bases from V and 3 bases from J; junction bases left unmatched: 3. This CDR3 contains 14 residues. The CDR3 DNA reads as TGTGCCAGTAGTCCCGGGACTAGCGGCTACGAGCAGTACTTC. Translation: CASSPGTSGYEQYF.

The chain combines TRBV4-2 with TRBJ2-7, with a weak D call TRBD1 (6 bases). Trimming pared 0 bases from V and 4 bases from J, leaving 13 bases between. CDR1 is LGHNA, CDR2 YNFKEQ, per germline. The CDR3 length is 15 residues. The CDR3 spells CASSQDSAGAYEQYF. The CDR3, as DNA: TGTGCCAGCAGCCAAGATTCGGCAGGGGCGTACGAGCAGTACTTC.

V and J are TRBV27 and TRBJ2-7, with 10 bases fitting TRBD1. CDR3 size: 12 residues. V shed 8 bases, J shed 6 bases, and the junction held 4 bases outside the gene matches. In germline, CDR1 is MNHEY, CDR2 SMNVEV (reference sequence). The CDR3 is CASGTGVGEQYF. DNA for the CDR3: TGTGCCAGCGGGACAGGGGTGGGCGAGCAGTACTTC.

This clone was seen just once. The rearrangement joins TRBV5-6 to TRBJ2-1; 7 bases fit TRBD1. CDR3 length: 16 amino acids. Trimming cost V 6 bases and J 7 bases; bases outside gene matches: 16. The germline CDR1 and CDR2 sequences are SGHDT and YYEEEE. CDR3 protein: CASTEQGTPLPNEQFF. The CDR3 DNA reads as TGTGCCAGCACCGAACAGGGGACACCCCTACCTAATGAGCAGTTCTTC.

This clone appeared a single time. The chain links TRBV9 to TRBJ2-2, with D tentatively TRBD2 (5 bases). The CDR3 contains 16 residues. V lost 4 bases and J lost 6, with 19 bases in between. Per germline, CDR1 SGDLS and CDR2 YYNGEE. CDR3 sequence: CASSPVAFNYAGELFF. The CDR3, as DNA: TGTGCCAGCAGCCCGGTAGCGTTTAATTATGCCGGGGAGCTGTTTTTT.

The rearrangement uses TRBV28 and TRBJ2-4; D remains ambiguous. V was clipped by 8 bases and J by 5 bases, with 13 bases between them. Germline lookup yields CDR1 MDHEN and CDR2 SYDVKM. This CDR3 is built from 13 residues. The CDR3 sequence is CASRVSGQNIQYF. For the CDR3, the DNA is TGTGCCAGCCGGGTCTCTGGCCAAAACATTCAGTACTTC.

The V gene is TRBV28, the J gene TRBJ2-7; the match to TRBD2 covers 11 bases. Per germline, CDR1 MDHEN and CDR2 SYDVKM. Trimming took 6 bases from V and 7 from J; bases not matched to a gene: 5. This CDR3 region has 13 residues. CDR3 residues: CASRSGLAEEQYF. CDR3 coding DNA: TGTGCCAGCAGGTCGGGACTAGCGGAAGAGCAGTACTTC.

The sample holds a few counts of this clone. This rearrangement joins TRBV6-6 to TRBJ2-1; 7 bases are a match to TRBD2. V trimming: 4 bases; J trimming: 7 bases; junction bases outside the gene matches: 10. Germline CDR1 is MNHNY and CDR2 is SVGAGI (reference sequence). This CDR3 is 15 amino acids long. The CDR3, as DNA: TGTGCCAGCAGTTTCCGACTAGCCGAGGGGAATGAGCAGTTCTTC. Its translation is CASSFRLAEGNEQFF.

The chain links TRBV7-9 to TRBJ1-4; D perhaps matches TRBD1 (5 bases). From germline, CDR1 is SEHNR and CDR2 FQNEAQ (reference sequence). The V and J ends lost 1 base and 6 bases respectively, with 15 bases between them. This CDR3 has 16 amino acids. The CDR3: CASSLVGRDRYEKLFF. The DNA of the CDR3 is TGTGCCAGCAGCTTAGTAGGAAGAGACAGATATGAAAAACTGTTTTTT.

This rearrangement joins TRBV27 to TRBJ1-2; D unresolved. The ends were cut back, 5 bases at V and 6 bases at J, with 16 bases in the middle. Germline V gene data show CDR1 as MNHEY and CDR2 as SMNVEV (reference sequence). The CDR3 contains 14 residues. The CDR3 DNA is TGTGCCAGCAGTAGACTAACGGGGATGGATGGCTACACCTTC. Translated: CASSRLTGMDGYTF.

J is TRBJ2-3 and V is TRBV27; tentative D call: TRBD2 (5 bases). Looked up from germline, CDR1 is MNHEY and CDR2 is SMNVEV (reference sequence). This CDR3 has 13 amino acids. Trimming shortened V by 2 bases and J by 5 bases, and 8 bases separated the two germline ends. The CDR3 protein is CASSLTRVDTQYF. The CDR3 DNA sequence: TGTGCCAGCAGTTTAACGCGGGTAGATACGCAGTATTTT.